This is a list of T cell receptor beta chains from one sample in a study of blood T cell repertoires in COVID-19. Sequenced by immunoSEQ multiplex PCR; TCRdb stores in-frame clones only, minus some. The data hold 170,000 or so clones, with approximately 87% observed a single time. The specimen was peripheral blood. The receptor set was obtained from a woman in her 70s with COVID-19, enrolled during active disease. Each CDR3 is given with its conserved first and last residue. Each record gives: D gene, V gene, J gene, CDR3 protein, CDR3 DNA. The D gene is left open where the match is weak.

D gene: -; V gene: TRBV6-5; J gene: TRBJ1-5; CDR3 protein: CASSSRQLNQPQHF; CDR3 DNA: TGTGCCAGCAGTTCCCGACAGCTCAATCAGCCCCAGCATTTT
D gene: TRBD1; V gene: TRBV4-1; J gene: TRBJ2-5; CDR3 protein: CASSQDLDRGQQETQYF; CDR3 DNA: TGCGCCAGCAGCCAAGATTTGGACAGGGGACAACAAGAGACCCAGTACTTC
D gene: TRBD2; V gene: TRBV6-2/TRBV6-3; J gene: TRBJ2-7; CDR3 protein: CASSYGLAGGLSYEQYF; CDR3 DNA: TGTGCCAGCAGTTACGGTCTAGCGGGAGGGCTTTCCTACGAGCAGTACTTC
D gene: -; V gene: TRBV5-1; J gene: TRBJ1-5; CDR3 protein: CASSLEGDRNQPQHF; CDR3 DNA: TGCGCCAGCAGCTTGGAAGGGGATCGCAATCAGCCCCAGCATTTT
D gene: TRBD1; V gene: TRBV5-6; J gene: TRBJ1-6; CDR3 protein: CASSTGQNNSPLHF; CDR3 DNA: TGTGCCAGCAGCACGGGACAGAATAATTCACCCCTCCACTTT
D gene: -; V gene: TRBV28; J gene: TRBJ1-2; CDR3 protein: CASSSGGGFRTYGYTF; CDR3 DNA: TGTGCCAGCAGTTCGGGTGGGGGGTTCAGGACCTATGGCTACACCTTC
D gene: -; V gene: TRBV7-9; J gene: TRBJ2-6; CDR3 protein: CASSLLSIPSGANVLTF; CDR3 DNA: TGTGCCAGCAGCTTATTGAGTATCCCCTCTGGGGCCAACGTCCTGACTTTC
D gene: -; V gene: TRBV6-1; J gene: TRBJ1-2; CDR3 protein: CASSEYGGGYGYTF; CDR3 DNA: TGTGCCAGCAGTGAATATGGGGGAGGCTATGGCTACACCTTC
D gene: TRBD1; V gene: TRBV28; J gene: TRBJ1-5; CDR3 protein: CASSFGGQGANQPQHF; CDR3 DNA: TGTGCCAGCAGTTTCGGGGGACAGGGTGCCAATCAGCCCCAGCATTTT
D gene: TRBD1; V gene: TRBV28; J gene: TRBJ1-2; CDR3 protein: CASSTGTGHYGYTF; CDR3 DNA: TGTGCCAGCAGCACCGGGACAGGACACTATGGCTACACCTTC
D gene: -; V gene: TRBV5-1; J gene: TRBJ2-1; CDR3 protein: CASSFASVNEQFF; CDR3 DNA: TGCGCCAGCAGCTTCGCTAGCGTCAATGAGCAGTTCTTC